The entry below describes one T cell receptor beta chain. Its cognate antigen is unknown. This sample was included in a study of identical twins. Whole-study results and caveats: The study found excess low generation probability among twin-shared out-of-frame alpha sequences.

TCRdb reanalysed the 5' RACE reads using MiXCR and keeps one entry per CDR3 protein. The profile shows fewer than 900,000 distinct CDR3 sequences, 21% of them singletons. The CDR3 is 12 amino acids. Germline CDR1 SNHLY, CDR2 FYNNEI. The ends were cut back, 7 bases at V and 5 bases at J, with 9 bases in the middle. This sample also belongs to another study, concerning T cells expressing NK-cell markers.

The chain employs TRBV2 and TRBJ1-5; D is unclear. This TCR came from a woman aged 18 to 35 in good health. Sequenced material: PBMCs. The DNA for the CDR3 is TGTGCCAGCAAACGGGCAGATCAGCCCCAGCATTTT. It translates to CASKRADQPQHF.